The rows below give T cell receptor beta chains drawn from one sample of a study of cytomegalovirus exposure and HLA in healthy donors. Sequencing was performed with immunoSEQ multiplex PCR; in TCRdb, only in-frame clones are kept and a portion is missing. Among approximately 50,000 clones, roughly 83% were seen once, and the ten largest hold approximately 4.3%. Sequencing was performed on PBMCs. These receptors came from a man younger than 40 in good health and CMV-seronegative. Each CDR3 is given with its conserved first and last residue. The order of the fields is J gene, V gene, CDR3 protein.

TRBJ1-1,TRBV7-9,CASSLGQTLRGHEAFF
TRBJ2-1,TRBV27,CASSLNRYNEQFF
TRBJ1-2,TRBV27,CASSPWTGGGYGYTF
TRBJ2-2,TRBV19,CASSILAGTTGELFF
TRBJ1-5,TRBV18,CASSPEGGQPQHF
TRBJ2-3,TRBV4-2,CASSQAGIGISDTQYF
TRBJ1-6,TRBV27,CASREAGYSYNSPLHF
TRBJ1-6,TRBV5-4,CASSLVGQWSSPLHF
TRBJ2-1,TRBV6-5,CASTTGGGYNEQFF
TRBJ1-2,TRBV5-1,CASSFDTDYGYTF
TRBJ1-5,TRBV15,CATSREGGVSGNQPQHF
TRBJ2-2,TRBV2,CASSERTSGRAGELFF
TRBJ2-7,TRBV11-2,CASSSRTSGRVYEQYF
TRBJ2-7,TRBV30,CAWSGEGSSYEQYF
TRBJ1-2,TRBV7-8,CASSSSGQDGYTF
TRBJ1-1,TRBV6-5,CASWVSAGRGAEAFF
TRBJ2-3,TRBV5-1,CASSWGSSGNTDTQYF
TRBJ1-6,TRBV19,CASRRQGRNSPLHF
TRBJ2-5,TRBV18,CASSPKGGETQYF
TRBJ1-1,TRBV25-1,CASSEYRWTDTEAFF
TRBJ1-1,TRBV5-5,CASSRGRGTEAFF
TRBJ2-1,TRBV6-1,CASKVGQERNNEQFF
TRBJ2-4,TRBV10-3,CAISESLAGDIQYF
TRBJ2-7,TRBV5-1,CASSFSGHPYEQYF
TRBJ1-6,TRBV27,CASSLLGLGGINSPLHF
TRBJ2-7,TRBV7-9,CASSPGLAGHYEQYF
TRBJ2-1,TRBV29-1,CSTRAQVGNEQFF
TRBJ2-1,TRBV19,CASSSDRDEQFF
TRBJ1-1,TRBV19,CASSIGGAGTEAFF
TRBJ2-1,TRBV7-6,CASSPAGRGVYNEQFF
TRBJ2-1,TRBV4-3,CASSQSGPSGSGSYNEQFF
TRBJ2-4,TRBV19,CAAGALKNIQYF